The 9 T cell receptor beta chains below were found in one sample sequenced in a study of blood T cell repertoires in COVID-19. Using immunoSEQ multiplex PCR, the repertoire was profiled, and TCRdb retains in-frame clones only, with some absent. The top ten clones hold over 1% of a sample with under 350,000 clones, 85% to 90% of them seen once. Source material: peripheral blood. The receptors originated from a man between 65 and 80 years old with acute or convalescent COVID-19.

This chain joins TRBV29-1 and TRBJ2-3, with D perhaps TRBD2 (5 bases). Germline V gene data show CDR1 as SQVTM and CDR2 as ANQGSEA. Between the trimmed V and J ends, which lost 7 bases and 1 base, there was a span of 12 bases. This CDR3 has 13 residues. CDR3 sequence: CSAKFGGTDTQYF. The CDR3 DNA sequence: TGCAGCGCCAAGTTCGGGGGCACAGATACGCAGTATTTT.

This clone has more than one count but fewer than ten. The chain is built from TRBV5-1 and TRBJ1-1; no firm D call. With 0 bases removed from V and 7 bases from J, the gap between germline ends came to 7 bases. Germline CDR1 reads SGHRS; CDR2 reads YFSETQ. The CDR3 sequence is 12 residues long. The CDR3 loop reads CASSLEAGEAFF. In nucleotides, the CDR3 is TGCGCCAGCAGCTTGGAGGCAGGTGAAGCTTTCTTT.

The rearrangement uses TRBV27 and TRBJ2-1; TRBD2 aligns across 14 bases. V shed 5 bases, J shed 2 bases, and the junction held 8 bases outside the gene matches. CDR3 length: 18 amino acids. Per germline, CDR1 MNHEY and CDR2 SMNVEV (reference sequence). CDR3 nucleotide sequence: TGTGCCAGCAGTGGGGGACTAGCGGGAGAGGTCCCCTACAATGAGCAGTTCTTC. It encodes CASSGGLAGEVPYNEQFF.

This CDR3 reads CAWSVRSSGYYGYTF. The CDR3, as DNA: TGTGCCTGGAGTGTAAGGTCTTCAGGGTACTATGGCTACACCTTC. This chain links TRBV30 with TRBJ1-2, with a possible D match to TRBD1 (5 bases). This CDR3 region has 15 residues. Trimming pared 0 bases from V and 3 bases from J, leaving 14 bases between. Germline loops: CDR1 GTSNPN, CDR2 SVGIG (reference sequence).

The CDR3 DNA sequence: TGTGCCAGCAGCGTAGTTGGGGGGACAGCCTACAATGAGCAGTTCTTC. It yields the protein CASSVVGGTAYNEQFF. This chain connects TRBV9 to TRBJ2-1, with a possible D match to TRBD1 (7 bases). With 0 bases removed from V and 2 bases from J, the gap between germline ends came to 12 bases. The CDR3 length is 16 residues. Germline V gene data show CDR1 as SGDLS and CDR2 as YYNGEE.

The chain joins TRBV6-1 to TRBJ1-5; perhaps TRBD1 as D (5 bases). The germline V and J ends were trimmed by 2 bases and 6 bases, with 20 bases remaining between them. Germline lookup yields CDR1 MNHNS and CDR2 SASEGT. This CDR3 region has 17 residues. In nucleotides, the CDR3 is TGTGCCAGCAGTGAACCTCTTAACCAGGGATGGGCTCAGCCCCAGCATTTT. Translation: CASSEPLNQGWAQPQHF.

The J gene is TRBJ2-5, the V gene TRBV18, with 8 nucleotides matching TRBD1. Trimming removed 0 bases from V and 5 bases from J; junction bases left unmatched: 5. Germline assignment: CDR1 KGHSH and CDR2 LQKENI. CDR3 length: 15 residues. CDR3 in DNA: TGTGCCAGCTCACCACCGCTGGACAGGGTGGAGACCCAGTACTTC. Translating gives CASSPPLDRVETQYF.

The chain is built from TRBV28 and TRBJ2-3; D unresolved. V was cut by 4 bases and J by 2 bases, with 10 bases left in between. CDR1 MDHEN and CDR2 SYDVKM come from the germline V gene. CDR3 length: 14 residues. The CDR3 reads CASSSTHYTDTQYF. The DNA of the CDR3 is TGTGCCAGCAGTTCTACCCACTACACAGATACGCAGTATTTT.

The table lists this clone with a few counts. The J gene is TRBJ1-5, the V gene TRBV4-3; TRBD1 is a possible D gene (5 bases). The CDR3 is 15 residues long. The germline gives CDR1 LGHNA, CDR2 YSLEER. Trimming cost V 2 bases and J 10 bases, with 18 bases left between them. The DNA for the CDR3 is TGCGCCAGCAGCCAACATCTCGGGGGTAGCGGACCCCAGCATTTT. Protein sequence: CASSQHLGGSGPQHF.